One T cell receptor (beta chain) is described in this entry. Its specificity is not known. These data come from a study of cytomegalovirus exposure and HLA in healthy donors. Study-wide background: As an earlier analysis found, some 180 million T cells yielded about 120 million unique TCR beta sequences.

The study, taken as a whole, reports: With DRB1 most and HLA-C fewest, TCR association rates differed between HLA loci in a later analysis. In an earlier analysis, about 87% or about 30%: the productive usage of most TCR beta V segments. Later on, a genetic analysis was performed. It linked a missense variant in DCLRE1C with V- and J-gene trimming of TCR beta.

CDR1 and CDR2 from the germline V gene are SEHNR and FQNEAQ (reference sequence). The CDR3 covers 15 residues. The ends were cut back, 2 bases at V and 0 bases at J, with 7 bases in the middle. The PCR was carried out with 60 Vbeta primers and 13 Jbeta primers. The table came from immunoSEQ multiplex PCR; TCRdb's copy has only in-frame clones and leaves some out. The data contain roughly 130,000 clones, approximately 85% of them seen just once; the ten biggest clones take up 0.51%. The chain joins TRBV7-9 to TRBJ2-2, with D tentatively TRBD1 (6 bases). The receptor's source is a woman aged 40 to 55 in good health and CMV-seronegative. Sequenced: PBMCs. The chain's CDR3 is CASSLQGPNTGELFF. CDR3 bases: TGTGCCAGCAGCTTACAGGGGCCGAACACCGGGGAGCTGTTTTTT.